What follows are 27 T cell receptor beta chains derived from one specimen sequenced in a study of blood T cell repertoires in COVID-19. Assay: immunoSEQ multiplex PCR; the TCRdb copy retains only in-frame clones and omits some. Found here are about 260,000 clones, 87% of them singletons; the top ten hold approximately 1.5%. Material for sequencing was peripheral blood. The receptors were sampled from a woman aged 35 to 49 who had recovered from COVID-19.

The V and J genes are TRBV19 and TRBJ1-5; 9 bases agree with TRBD1. CDR1 and CDR2 from the germline V gene are LNHDA and SQIVND (reference sequence). V lost 7 bases, J lost 6 bases, and 10 bases stayed unmatched. This CDR3 has 15 residues. The CDR3 region is CASTLGQGTSQPQHF. DNA for the CDR3: TGTGCCAGTACCCTGGGACAGGGCACAAGTCAGCCCCAGCATTTT. The full variable domain, with the rest looked up from reference TRBV19 and TRBJ1-5, is DGGITQSPKYLFRKEGQNVTLSCEQNLNHDAMYWYRQDPGQGLRLIYYSQIVNDFQKGDIAEGYSVSREKKESFPLTVTSAQKNPTAFYLCASTLGQGTSQPQHFGDGTRLSIL.

This clone was seen only once. This chain joins TRBV4-1 and TRBJ2-3; 8 bases agree with TRBD2. The CDR3 is 17 residues long. V gave up 1 base and J gave up 0 bases; unmatched junction bases: 6. From germline, CDR1 is MGHRA and CDR2 YSYEKL. DNA of the CDR3: TGCGCCAGCAGCCAAGTTAATAGCGGGGAAAGCACAGATACGCAGTATTTT. Translating it yields CASSQVNSGESTDTQYF.

The chain has TRBV12-3 or TRBV12-4 and TRBJ1-1; D remains ambiguous. The CDR3 has 12 amino acids. The CDR3 spells CATMFGNTEAFF. The CDR3 DNA is TGTGCAACAATGTTTGGGAACACTGAAGCTTTCTTT.

The CDR3 DNA sequence: TGTGCCAGCAGCCTACGACAGGGTGTTCAGCCCCAGCATTTT. The encoded protein is CASSLRQGVQPQHF. The chain is built from TRBV5-8 and TRBJ1-5, with 7 nucleotides matching TRBD1. CDR3 length equals 14 residues. V lost 4 bases to trimming and J lost 6 bases; unmatched junction nucleotides: 7. CDR1 is SGHTS and CDR2 is YDEGEE in the germline V gene.

This chain joins TRBV18 and TRBJ2-7, with a weak D call TRBD1 (5 bases). CDR3 length equals 13 residues. Germline V gives CDR1 KGHSH, CDR2 LQKENI. Trimming left V 8 bases short and J 1 base short, with 12 bases between. The CDR3 protein is CASANQGSYEQYF. CDR3 nucleotide sequence: TGTGCCAGCGCCAATCAGGGATCCTACGAGCAGTACTTC.

The chain combines TRBV6-5 with TRBJ1-1; 9 bases align to TRBD1. V lost 6 bases and J lost 4; bases outside the gene matches: 3. The germline gives CDR1 MNHEY, CDR2 SVGAGI. The CDR3 totals 13 residues. The CDR3 spells CASRTGGITEAFF. The CDR3 DNA sequence: TGTGCCAGCAGGACAGGGGGAATCACTGAAGCTTTCTTT.

CDR3 sequence reads: CASSGFGGVVPEAFF. CDR3 sequence (DNA): TGTGCCAGCAGTGGCTTCGGGGGAGTGGTTCCTGAAGCTTTCTTT. The chain combines TRBV2 with TRBJ1-1, with a tentative D call TRBD1 (5 bases). Trimming took off 4 bases at V and 6 bases at J, with 18 bases between the two ends. Germline CDR1 is SNHLY and CDR2 is FYNNEI. This CDR3 spans 15 amino acids.

CDR3 loop: CASSGGGTRYGYTF. For the CDR3, the DNA is TGTGCCAGCAGCGGGGGGGGGACCCGCTATGGCTACACCTTC. V is TRBV9 and J is TRBJ1-2, with TRBD1 as a possible D gene (5 bases). The germline V and J ends were trimmed by 3 bases and 4 bases, with 13 bases remaining between them. CDR1 SGDLS and CDR2 YYNGEE come from the germline V gene. This CDR3 region has 14 residues.

A few counts support this clone. V is TRBV19 and J is TRBJ2-5; the match to TRBD2 covers 7 bases. V lost 5 bases to trimming and J lost 4 bases; unmatched junction nucleotides: 4. Germline lookup yields CDR1 LNHDA and CDR2 SQIVND (reference sequence). The CDR3 is 13 residues long. The CDR3 sequence is CASSASSGETQYF. In DNA form, the CDR3 reads TGTGCCAGTAGTGCCTCTAGCGGAGAGACCCAGTACTTC.

This rearrangement joins TRBV11-3 to TRBJ1-6; no clear D. Trimming removed 3 bases from V and 9 bases from J, with 9 bases in between. CDR1 is SGHNT and CDR2 is YENEEA in the germline V gene. The CDR3 contains 13 residues. Here the CDR3 reads CASSFGFGSPLHF. In nucleotides, the CDR3 is TGTGCCAGCAGCTTCGGTTTTGGTTCACCCCTCCACTTT.

The chain couples TRBV20-1 to TRBJ2-7; TRBD1 matches at 7 bases. Trimming removed 6 bases from V and 4 bases from J; junction bases left unmatched: 3. CDR3 length equals 11 residues. The germline gives CDR1 DFQATT, CDR2 SNEGSKA (reference sequence). The CDR3 sequence: CSAGDSYEQYF. The CDR3 DNA is TGCAGTGCGGGGGACAGTTACGAGCAGTACTTC.

The chain links TRBV5-1 to TRBJ2-5; the match to TRBD2 covers 14 bases. The CDR3 length is 18 residues. Germline V gene sequence: CDR1 SGHRS, CDR2 YFSETQ. V dropped 1 base and J dropped 1; count of bases not matched to a gene: 6. CDR3 in amino acids: CASSLITTSGGVQETQYF. As DNA, the CDR3 is TGCGCCAGCAGCTTGATAACGACTAGCGGGGGGGTCCAAGAGACCCAGTACTTC.

This clone was detected only a few times. V is TRBV5-1 and J is TRBJ1-1, with D possibly matching TRBD1 (6 bases). CDR3 length: 13 residues. Between the trimmed V and J ends, which lost 1 base and 4 bases, there was a span of 8 bases. Per germline, CDR1 SGHRS and CDR2 YFSETQ. The CDR3 DNA is TGCGCCAGCAGCTTGCAGGGGACCACTGAAGCTTTCTTT. This encodes CASSLQGTTEAFF.

J is TRBJ1-2 and V is TRBV19; TRBD1 is a possible D gene (5 bases). The CDR3 sequence is 16 residues long. V was pared by 0 bases and J by 4 bases, with 15 bases between. From germline, CDR1 is LNHDA and CDR2 SQIVND (reference sequence). CDR3 in DNA: TGTGCCAGTAGTATAGAAGGGGCAGCCCGTGCCTATGGCTACACCTTC. This sequence encodes CASSIEGAARAYGYTF.

This clone was found once. This chain links TRBV28 with TRBJ1-4; no clear D. Trimming stripped 6 bases from V and 5 bases from J, with 16 bases between. Germline CDR1 MDHEN, CDR2 SYDVKM. CDR3 size: 15 residues. The CDR3 nucleotides read TGTGCCAGCAGGTCCCCGGGGAGTGGGAATGAAAAACTGTTTTTT. Its protein product is CASRSPGSGNEKLFF.

This sequence joins TRBV2 and TRBJ1-1; D perhaps matches TRBD1 (6 bases). The CDR3 is made up of 14 amino acids. Germline values: CDR1 SNHLY, CDR2 FYNNEI. The V gene lost 3 bases and the J gene lost 0 bases, with 8 bases spanning the gap. DNA for the CDR3: TGTGCCAGCAGTGACAGGGGTATGAACACTGAAGCTTTCTTT. It is translated as CASSDRGMNTEAFF. Complete variable domain (other parts from reference TRBV2 and TRBJ1-1): EPEVTQTPSHQVTQMGQEVILRCVPISNHLYFYWYRQILGQKVEFLVSFYNNEISEKSEIFDDQFSVERPDGSNFTLKIRSTKLEDSAMYFCASSDRGMNTEAFFGQGTRLTVV.

CDR3 in amino acids: CASSFFGGTQYF. DNA for the CDR3: TGTGCCAGCAGTTTCTTCGGGGGTACGCAGTATTTT. The chain carries TRBV27 and TRBJ2-3; the D gene is possibly TRBD2 (6 bases). V was shortened by 3 bases and J by 8 bases, with 9 bases between the two germline ends. The CDR3 covers 12 residues. The germline V gene encodes CDR1 MNHEY and CDR2 SMNVEV (reference sequence).

V and J are TRBV5-1 and TRBJ2-1; D may be TRBD1 (6 bases). The germline V gene encodes CDR1 SGHRS and CDR2 YFSETQ. Trimming removed 4 bases at V and 0 bases at J, with 14 bases between. The CDR3 has 16 residues. The CDR3 here is CASSKAGVSSYNEQFF. The CDR3 bases are TGCGCCAGCAGCAAGGCAGGGGTTAGCTCCTACAATGAGCAGTTCTTC.

V and J are TRBV6-6 and TRBJ2-3; D unclear. V gave up 7 bases and J gave up 6 bases, with 14 bases separating them. CDR1 MNHNY and CDR2 SVGAGI come from the germline V gene (reference sequence). The CDR3 spans 13 residues. This CDR3 is CASTYSGRDTQYF. The DNA for the CDR3 is TGTGCCAGCACGTACAGTGGTAGGGATACGCAGTATTTT.

The chain joins TRBV19 to TRBJ1-4, with TRBD1 matching 10 bases. J lost 6 bases, V lost 6 bases, and 7 bases had no gene match. Germline-derived CDR1 and CDR2 are LNHDA and SQIVND (reference sequence). This CDR3 comprises 15 residues. CDR3 amino acids: CASSPPGQGYEKLFF. The CDR3 DNA reads as TGTGCCAGTAGCCCACCGGGACAGGGGTATGAAAAACTGTTTTTT.

The V call is TRBV5-1, the J call TRBJ1-2; TRBD1 agrees at 7 bases. J lost 1 base, V lost 0 bases, and 3 bases had no gene match. Germline assignment: CDR1 SGHRS and CDR2 YFSETQ. There are 15 residues in the CDR3. Here the CDR3 reads CASSLGQGINYGYTF. CDR3 sequence (DNA): TGCGCCAGCAGCTTGGGACAGGGAATTAACTATGGCTACACCTTC.

The CDR3 protein is CAISEPARDRDVYEQYF. The CDR3 nucleotides are TGTGCCATCAGTGAGCCGGCCCGGGACAGGGATGTCTACGAGCAGTACTTC. The V and J genes are TRBV10-3 and TRBJ2-7; 9 nucleotides align to TRBD1. There are 17 residues in the CDR3. With 2 bases clipped from V and 3 bases from J, the junction kept 11 bases outside the gene matches. CDR1 and CDR2 (germline): ENHRY, SYGVKD.

The chain joins TRBV11-2 to TRBJ2-3; 13 bases align to TRBD2. The germline CDR1 and CDR2 sequences are SGHAT and FQNNGV. V trimming: 5 bases; J trimming: 0 bases; junction bases outside the gene matches: 11. This CDR3 has 19 amino acids. This CDR3 reads CASSRFPGLAGTSTDTQYF. In DNA form, the CDR3 reads TGTGCCAGCAGCCGCTTCCCGGGACTAGCGGGGACTAGCACAGATACGCAGTATTTT.

This clone was seen only once. The rearrangement uses TRBV5-6 and TRBJ1-2, with 9 bases aligning to TRBD1. The V gene's germline CDR1 is SGHDT and CDR2 YYEEEE. The CDR3 is made up of 15 amino acids. Trimming cost V 4 bases and J 8 bases; bases outside gene matches: 12. Here the CDR3 DNA reads TGTGCCAGCAGCGACTGGGACAGGGAGGTTTGGGGCTACACCTTC. This gives the protein CASSDWDREVWGYTF.

The chain uses TRBV6-2 or TRBV6-3 and TRBJ2-6; D might be TRBD1 (5 bases). The V end lost 6 bases, the J end lost 2 bases, and 17 bases lay between the germline ends. In germline, CDR1 is MNHEY, CDR2 SVGEGT. The CDR3 loop spans 17 amino acids. As DNA, the CDR3 is TGTGCCAGCAGCATAAATACAGGATCCACTGGGGCCAACGTCCTGACTTTC. This gives the protein CASSINTGSTGANVLTF.

Only one count was recorded for this clone. Written as DNA, the CDR3 is TGTGCCAGCAGCGCTGGGACTAGCGGGGGGGCCCAGTTCTTC. The encoded protein is CASSAGTSGGAQFF. This chain uses TRBV9 with TRBJ2-1, with 16 nucleotides matching TRBD2. The CDR3 contains 14 residues. The ends lost 3 bases at V and 13 bases at J; junction bases unmatched: 4. Germline V gene lookup returns CDR1 SGDLS and CDR2 YYNGEE.

The chain carries TRBV14 and TRBJ1-2; 8 bases are shared with TRBD1. The J segment lost 6 bases and the V segment lost 1 base, leaving 7 bases of the junction unmatched. The CDR3 contains 15 residues. CDR1 is SGHDN, CDR2 FVKESK, per germline. DNA of the CDR3: TGTGCCAGCAGCCAAGTTCCCCGGACAGGGCATGGCTACACCTTC. Amino acids: CASSQVPRTGHGYTF. The full variable domain, its missing parts supplied by reference TRBV14 and TRBJ1-2, is EAGVTQFPSHSVIEKGQTVTLRCDPISGHDNLYWYRRVMGKEIKFLLHFVKESKQDESGMPNNRFLAERTGGTYSTLKVQPAELEDSGVYFCASSQVPRTGHGYTFGSGTRLTVV.